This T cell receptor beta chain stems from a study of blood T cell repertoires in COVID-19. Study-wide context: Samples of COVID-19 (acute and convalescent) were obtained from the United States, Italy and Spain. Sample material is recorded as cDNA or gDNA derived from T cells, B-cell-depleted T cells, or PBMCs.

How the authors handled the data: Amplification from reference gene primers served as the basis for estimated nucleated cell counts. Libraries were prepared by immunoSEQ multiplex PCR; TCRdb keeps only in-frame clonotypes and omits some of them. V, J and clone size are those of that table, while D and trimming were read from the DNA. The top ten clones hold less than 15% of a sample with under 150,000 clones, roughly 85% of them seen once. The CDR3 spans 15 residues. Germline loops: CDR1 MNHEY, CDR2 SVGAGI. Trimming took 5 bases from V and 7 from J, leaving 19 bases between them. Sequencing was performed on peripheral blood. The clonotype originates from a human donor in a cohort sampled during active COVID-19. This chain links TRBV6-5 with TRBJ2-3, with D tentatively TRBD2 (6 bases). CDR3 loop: CASSPGLPIYNTQYF. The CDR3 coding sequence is TGTGCCAGCAGTCCGGGACTCCCAATCTACAATACGCAGTATTTT.